The rows below give T cell receptor beta chains drawn from one sample of a study of vaccination and CD4 T cells after COVID-19. TCRdb recomputed calls from the PCR reads with MiXCR, one row per CDR3 protein. The sample includes 20,000 to 25,000 distinct CDR3 sequences, 30% seen only once; the top ten take approximately 3%. Their target antigens are unknown. The material was CD4+ T cells from blood, cultured in vitro, obtained about 7 months after SARS-CoV-2 vaccination. These receptors were taken from a human donor who had recovered from COVID-19. CDR3s include the opening cysteine and the closing phenylalanine or tryptophan. Each record gives: clone size, V gene, J gene, D gene, CDR3 protein, CDR3 DNA. The D gene is left open where the match is weak. Clone size is stated in some rows and not others, as once, few, many or a class when expanded.

>NA|TRBV4-2|TRBJ2-5|NA
CASSQEVGSVETQYF
TGTGCCAGCAGCCAAGAAGTGGGGTCGGTTGAGACCCAGTACTTC
>NA|TRBV20-1|TRBJ2-7|TRBD1
CSAPGGQGAFYEQYF
TGCAGTGCCCCCGGGGGACAGGGTGCTTTCTACGAGCAGTACTTC
>NA|TRBV7-7|TRBJ2-1|TRBD2
CASSLSSGSDEQFF
TGTGCCAGCAGCTTATCTAGCGGGTCCGATGAGCAGTTCTTC
>NA|TRBV4-2|TRBJ1-5|NA
CASSHIMGHSNQPQHF
TGTGCCAGCAGCCACATCATGGGGCATAGCAATCAGCCCCAGCATTTT
>NA|TRBV27|TRBJ1-2|NA
CASRLAGSKGYTF
TGTGCCAGCAGATTGGCGGGAAGTAAAGGCTACACCTTC
>medium-sized|TRBV7-8|TRBJ2-5|TRBD2
CASSLGRLAGVETQYF
TGTGCCAGCAGCTTAGGCAGACTAGCGGGAGTAGAGACCCAGTACTTC
>large|TRBV7-3|TRBJ2-7|TRBD2
CAKPTSGTPRVSYEQYF
TGTGCCAAACCGACTAGCGGAACCCCTAGGGTCTCCTACGAGCAGTACTTC
>NA|TRBV10-3|TRBJ1-1|TRBD1
CAIRSQGEGEAFF
TGTGCCATCAGATCACAGGGGGAAGGTGAAGCTTTCTTT
>once|TRBV11-2|TRBJ2-5|NA
CASSLLGMETQYF
TGTGCCAGCAGCTTATTGGGGATGGAGACCCAGTACTTC
>NA|TRBV5-4|TRBJ2-7|NA
CASSLSQSEQYF
TGTGCCAGCAGCTTGTCGCAGAGTGAGCAGTACTTC
>NA|TRBV6-1|TRBJ2-1|NA
CASSAGQRGGQFF
TGTGCCAGCAGTGCCGGCCAACGAGGTGGGCAGTTCTTC
>many|TRBV20-1|TRBJ1-1|NA
CSARDMALDTEAFF
TGCAGTGCTAGAGATATGGCTCTGGACACTGAAGCTTTCTTT
>few|TRBV27|TRBJ1-1|NA
CASRTATEAFF
TGTGCCAGCAGAACAGCAACTGAAGCTTTCTTT
>NA|TRBV20-1|TRBJ1-5|TRBD1
CSAGARDRGFYQPQHF
TGCAGTGCTGGGGCCCGGGACAGGGGGTTCTATCAGCCCCAGCATTTT
>NA|TRBV29-1|TRBJ1-1|TRBD1
CSGFQGARPFF
TGCAGCGGATTTCAGGGGGCTAGGCCTTTCTTT
>few|TRBV6-1|TRBJ1-1|NA
CASTRVGNTEAFF
TGTGCCAGCACAAGGGTCGGGAACACTGAAGCTTTCTTT
>NA|TRBV28|TRBJ1-1|NA
CASRSPSNTEAFF
TGTGCCAGCAGGTCCCCTTCGAACACTGAAGCTTTCTTT
>few|TRBV20-1|TRBJ1-5|TRBD1
CSARRPDRDLWGNQPQHF
TGCAGTGCTAGAAGGCCGGACAGGGACCTCTGGGGCAATCAGCCCCAGCATTTT
>few|TRBV28|TRBJ1-5|NA
CASINNNQPQHF
TGTGCCAGCATTAACAACAATCAGCCCCAGCATTTT
>NA|TRBV19|TRBJ1-3|NA
CASSGSSGNTIYF
TGTGCCAGTTCAGGGAGCTCTGGAAACACCATATATTTT
>NA|TRBV20-1|TRBJ2-3|NA
CSASRVIPITDTQYF
TGCAGTGCTTCCAGGGTTATCCCTATCACAGATACGCAGTATTTT
>few|TRBV20-1|TRBJ2-7|NA
CSANPGGTYEQYF
TGCAGTGCAAACCCCGGCGGAACCTACGAGCAGTACTTC
>few|TRBV6-1|TRBJ2-7|NA
CASKGGLAAHEQYF
TGTGCCAGCAAGGGGGGGCTAGCGGCCCACGAGCAGTACTTC
>NA|TRBV6-1|TRBJ2-7|NA
CATRNTALGVYEQYF
TGTGCCACACGTAATACAGCACTAGGAGTTTACGAGCAGTACTTC
>few|TRBV7-9|TRBJ1-1|NA
CASSSDGGGRLGRTEAFF
TGTGCCAGCAGCTCCGACGGGGGGGGGCGCCTGGGAAGGACTGAAGCTTTCTTT
>NA|TRBV10-3|TRBJ2-5|TRBD2
CAISDKAGVETQYF
TGTGCCATCAGTGATAAAGCGGGAGTCGAGACCCAGTACTTC
>NA|TRBV7-2|TRBJ1-5|NA
CASSVGPSNQPQHF
TGTGCCAGCAGCGTAGGACCTAGCAATCAGCCCCAGCATTTT